The 18 T cell receptor beta chains below all came from one sample that was sequenced in a study of technical replicates of blood from a handful of donors. Repertoires were generated with immunoSEQ multiplex PCR, while TCRdb's copy carries only in-frame clones and drops some. In the table there are about 75,000 clones, 91% of which are singletons. Sequencing input: T cells isolated from PBMCs. The receptors come from a human donor in good health. Some clones in this sample may be carry-over from other donors' samples.

The chain recombines TRBV4-2 with TRBJ2-1; 9 nucleotides align to TRBD2. Germline V gene sequence: CDR1 LGHNA, CDR2 YNFKEQ. This CDR3 is built from 16 residues. V lost 0 bases to trimming and J lost 4 bases; unmatched junction nucleotides: 4. The CDR3 region is CASSQDQSGGYNEQFF. CDR3 DNA: TGTGCCAGCAGCCAAGATCAAAGCGGGGGGTACAATGAGCAGTTCTTC.

V gene TRBV25-1 combines with J gene TRBJ2-1; 8 positions agree with TRBD2. The CDR3 covers 15 residues. Germline CDR1 and CDR2: MGHDK and SYGVNS. V lost 6 bases and J lost 2; bases outside the gene matches: 6. The CDR3 region has the DNA TGTGCCAGCAGCGAAACTAGCGGAGCCTACAATGAGCAGTTCTTC. It specifies CASSETSGAYNEQFF.

V gene TRBV5-4 combines with J gene TRBJ2-5; 8 positions match TRBD2. CDR1 is SGHNT, CDR2 YYREEE, per germline (reference sequence). V gave up 5 bases and J gave up 5 bases; unmatched junction bases: 8. The CDR3 sequence is 14 residues long. The chain's CDR3 is CASSRGGPRETQYF. The CDR3 region has the DNA TGTGCCAGCAGTCGCGGGGGGCCGAGGGAGACCCAGTACTTC.

This clone was observed a single time. The chain combines TRBV2 with TRBJ2-5; D is undetermined. Germline V lookup: CDR1 SNHLY, CDR2 FYNNEI. V was shortened by 3 bases and J by 2 bases, with 10 bases between the two germline ends. This CDR3 has 14 amino acids. The CDR3 nucleotides are TGTGCCAGCAGTGAGGCTAGAAGACAAGAGACCCAGTACTTC. This codes for CASSEARRQETQYF.

The chain uses TRBV6-4 and TRBJ1-2, with TRBD1 matching 7 bases. Unmatched junction bases numbered 8, after V lost 3 bases and J lost 4 bases. The CDR3 loop spans 15 amino acids. Germline values: CDR1 MRHNA, CDR2 SNTAGT. The CDR3 reads CASSEGAGGIYGYTF. The CDR3 DNA reads TGTGCCAGCAGTGAAGGGGCAGGGGGTATCTATGGCTACACCTTC.

The rearrangement joins TRBV11-1 to TRBJ1-1, with no clear D. Trimming left V 7 bases short and J 0 bases short, with 12 bases between. There are 14 residues in the CDR3. Germline V lookup: CDR1 SGHAT, CDR2 FQDESV (reference sequence). The CDR3 nucleotides are TGTGCCAGCACCTCTGAGATTATGAACACTGAAGCTTTCTTT. Translating it yields CASTSEIMNTEAFF.

The rearrangement uses TRBV27 and TRBJ2-7; tentative D call: TRBD1 (5 bases). The CDR3 totals 16 residues. Germline V gives CDR1 MNHEY, CDR2 SMNVEV (reference sequence). With 5 bases removed from V and 0 bases from J, the gap between germline ends came to 17 bases. The CDR3 reads CASSAQRGSISYEQYF. CDR3 nucleotides: TGTGCCAGCAGTGCCCAAAGGGGATCTATCTCCTACGAGCAGTACTTC.

The chain has TRBV19 and TRBJ2-5, with D possibly TRBD2 on 5 matching bases. Trimming stripped 5 bases from V and 7 bases from J, with 14 bases between. CDR1 LNHDA and CDR2 SQIVND come from the germline V gene (reference sequence). The CDR3 consists of 13 residues. The CDR3: CASSETPRGTQYF. The DNA for the CDR3 is TGTGCCAGTAGTGAGACCCCCCGGGGGACCCAGTACTTC.

The rearrangement joins TRBV10-3 to TRBJ1-5; unclear D gene. The V gene's germline CDR1 is ENHRY and CDR2 SYGVKD. The length of the CDR3 is 13 residues. V was clipped by 7 bases and J by 5 bases, with 12 bases between them. CDR3: CAINEVRDQPQHF. Here the CDR3 DNA reads TGTGCCATCAACGAGGTGAGGGATCAGCCCCAGCATTTT.

The CDR3, as DNA: TGTGCCAGCAGCTTCCGGGACAGTAACACCGGGGAGCTGTTTTTT. Protein: CASSFRDSNTGELFF. The J gene is TRBJ2-2, the V gene TRBV11-3; 7 positions match TRBD1. The CDR3 extends over 15 amino acids. Germline loops: CDR1 SGHNT, CDR2 YENEEA. V dropped 3 bases and J dropped 2; count of bases not matched to a gene: 3.

The chain is built from TRBV7-6 and TRBJ1-3, with D maybe TRBD1 (5 bases). The CDR3 covers 14 residues. Germline assignment: CDR1 SGHVS and CDR2 FNYEAQ. V gave up 5 bases and J gave up 8 bases, with 16 bases separating them. Here the CDR3 reads CASSALTVIDTIYF. As DNA, the CDR3 is TGTGCCAGCAGCGCCTTGACAGTCATAGACACCATATATTTT.

In nucleotides, the CDR3 is TGTGCCAGCAGCAAAACAGGGTCTGGGGCCAACGTCCTGACTTTC. Translating gives CASSKTGSGANVLTF. The V and J genes are TRBV28 and TRBJ2-6, with D possibly being TRBD1 (6 bases). Germline CDR1 is MDHEN and CDR2 is SYDVKM. V was shortened by 6 bases and J by 1 base, with 10 bases between the two germline ends. This CDR3 has 15 residues. Full variable domain (outside the CDR3, taken from reference TRBV28 and TRBJ2-6): DVKVTQSSRYLVKRTGEKVFLECVQDMDHENMFWYRQDPGLGLRLIYFSYDVKMKEKGDIPEGYSVSREKKERFSLILESASTNQTSMYLCASSKTGSGANVLTFGAGSRLTVL.

About this clone itself: One end of the junction does not line up with germline, which may come from a read error. The chain carries TRBV7-7 and TRBJ2-1, with D unresolved. Germline V gene data show CDR1 as SSHAT and CDR2 as FNYEAQ (reference sequence). The CDR3 sequence is 14 residues long. In DNA, the CDR3 is TGTGCTAGCAGCTTAGACCTTAGCTACAATGAGCAGTTCTTC. The encoded protein is CASSLDLSYNEQFF.

This chain links TRBV7-9 with TRBJ2-2; no clear D gene. Trimming cost V 2 bases and J 0 bases, with 10 bases left between them. This CDR3 spans 16 amino acids. Germline values: CDR1 SEHNR, CDR2 FQNEAQ (reference sequence). CDR3 coding DNA: TGTGCCAGCAGCTTAATTAGGCTAGCGAACACCGGGGAGCTGTTTTTT. Translation: CASSLIRLANTGELFF. Combining the CDR3 with reference TRBV7-9 and TRBJ2-2 gives the whole variable domain DTGVSQNPRHKITKRGQNVTFRCDPISEHNRLYWYRQTLGQGPEFLTYFQNEAQLEKSRLLSDRFSAERPKGSFSTLEIQRTEQGDSAMYLCASSLIRLANTGELFFGEGSRLTVL.

J is TRBJ2-7 and V is TRBV5-4; weak D call: TRBD2 (5 bases). Germline V gene data show CDR1 as SGHNT and CDR2 as YYREEE (reference sequence). The CDR3 has 15 residues. Trimming cost V 4 bases and J 0 bases, with 14 bases left between them. The CDR3 loop reads CASSPRGGVSYEQYF. CDR3 DNA sequence: TGTGCCAGCAGCCCCCGCGGAGGCGTCTCCTACGAGCAGTACTTC.

J is TRBJ2-7 and V is TRBV30; 8 nucleotides agree with TRBD2. J lost 4 bases, V lost 0 bases, and 11 bases had no gene match. This CDR3 region has 16 residues. Germline V CDR1 and CDR2: GTSNPN, SVGIG (reference sequence). Here the CDR3 DNA reads TGTGCCTGGAGTGTCCCCCTTAGCGGGGCTTATTACGAGCAGTACTTC. Translation: CAWSVPLSGAYYEQYF.

The rearrangement uses TRBV30 and TRBJ1-1; no firm D call. CDR3 size: 12 residues. Germline V gene sequence: CDR1 GTSNPN, CDR2 SVGIG (reference sequence). Trimming shortened V by 2 bases and J by 5 bases, and 9 bases separated the two germline ends. CDR3: CAWSQPGTEAFF. The CDR3 nucleotides are TGTGCCTGGAGTCAACCGGGGACTGAAGCTTTCTTT.

Only a few counts were recorded for this clone. The V call is TRBV30, the J call TRBJ1-5; D is undetermined. The V end was cut by 5 bases, the J end by 2 bases, with 10 bases between. The CDR3 has 13 residues. Per germline, CDR1 GTSNPN and CDR2 SVGIG (reference sequence). Here the CDR3 reads CAWLCLGNQPQHF. DNA of the CDR3: TGTGCCTGGCTATGCTTGGGCAATCAGCCCCAGCATTTT.